This T cell receptor beta chain was sequenced for a study of CD8+CD57+ T cells in acquired aplastic anemia. Profiles of TCR beta VDJ and CDR3 were generated from a genomic DNA template. TCRdb ran MiXCR on the reads and lists one entry per CDR3 protein. There are 200,000 or so distinct CDR3 sequences in the sample; 55% to 65% occur only once, and around 50% lies in the top ten. Patients who underwent sequencing had shown CD8+CD57+ cell expansion by flow cytometry. This clonotype occurred many times. Germline CDR1 is MNHEY and CDR2 is SVGAGI. V was trimmed by 3 bases and J by 7 bases, leaving 7 bases between them. This CDR3 spans 12 amino acids.

This sequence joins TRBV6-5 and TRBJ2-1, with D hard to call. The TCR sequence derives from a human donor with aplastic anemia. The sample taken for sequencing was sorted CD4+, CD8+, or CD8+CD57+ T cells (not recorded which) from PBMCs. CDR3 DNA: TGTGCCAGCAGTTATGGTGAAAATGAGCAGTTCTTC. Translating it yields CASSYGENEQFF.